These 27 T cell receptor beta chains came from one sample sequenced in a study of memory CD4+ T cells and cytomegalovirus serostatus. Single viable CD3+CD4+CD8-CD45RO+ cells were sorted as the memory CD4+ T cells. Sequencing used immunoSEQ multiplex PCR; TCRdb keeps in-frame clones, though not all of them. The table records just under 65,000 clones, more than 70% of them present only once. The source material was memory CD4+ T cells from blood. The receptor set was obtained from an adult in good health and CMV-seronegative.

This clone has more than one count but fewer than ten. This chain connects TRBV5-1 to TRBJ2-7; TRBD2 is a possible D gene (5 bases). The CDR3 is made up of 13 amino acids. V shed 0 bases and J shed 5 bases, with 9 bases lying between them. From germline, CDR1 is SGHRS and CDR2 YFSETQ. The CDR3 region has the DNA TGCGCCAGCAGCTTGGGGGGTAGCGACGAGCAGTACTTC. Amino acid sequence: CASSLGGSDEQYF.

This clone was detected only a few times. J is TRBJ2-5 and V is TRBV4-1; 7 bases align to TRBD2. Germline-derived CDR1 and CDR2 are MGHRA and YSYEKL. The CDR3 runs to 16 residues. J lost 1 base, V lost 0 bases, and 5 bases had no gene match. The CDR3 DNA follows: TGCGCCAGCAGCCAAGAGGTAGCGGGCCCCCAAGAGACCCAGTACTTC. Its translation is CASSQEVAGPQETQYF.

The chain has TRBV10-3 and TRBJ2-3, with D possibly TRBD1 on 5 matching bases. V was clipped by 10 bases and J by 5 bases, with 19 bases between them. Germline CDR1 reads ENHRY; CDR2 reads SYGVKD. This CDR3 has 14 residues. CDR3 nucleotides: TGTGCCACCGAGGCAGGGCTAGGCCTAGATACGCAGTATTTT. It translates to CATEAGLGLDTQYF.

This clone has at least ten counts. V is TRBV2 and J is TRBJ2-3; D perhaps matches TRBD1 (6 bases). The CDR3 is 13 residues long. V lost 6 bases to trimming and J lost 5 bases, with 12 bases between them. Germline-derived CDR1 and CDR2 are SNHLY and FYNNEI. The CDR3 region is CASSGQLIDTQYF. Written as DNA, the CDR3 is TGTGCCAGCAGCGGACAGTTAATAGATACGCAGTATTTT.

A word on this clone: The germline gene is not matched at one end of the junction; a read error may be the cause. V usage is TRBV7-7 and J usage is TRBJ1-1, with D unresolved. The germline gives CDR1 SSHAT, CDR2 FNYEAQ (reference sequence). The CDR3 is 13 amino acids. The CDR3 region has the DNA TGTGCTAGCAGCCCCGATGGGAACACTGAAGCTTTCTTT. Amino acid sequence: CASSPDGNTEAFF.

This clone appeared a single time. V gene TRBV2 combines with J gene TRBJ2-7; D is possibly TRBD2 (6 bases). CDR1 and CDR2 from the germline V gene are SNHLY and FYNNEI. There are 13 residues in the CDR3. Trimming took 8 bases from V and 3 from J, leaving 14 bases between them. The CDR3 reads CASGRDGSYEQYF. DNA for the CDR3: TGTGCCAGCGGTAGGGACGGGAGCTACGAGCAGTACTTC.

The V call is TRBV2, the J call TRBJ2-1, with D perhaps assigned TRBD1 or TRBD2 (7 bases each). CDR3 length: 17 amino acids. Deletions cut 2 bases from V and 9 bases from J, with 23 bases between. Germline CDR1 and CDR2: SNHLY and FYNNEI. CDR3 DNA: TGTGCCAGCAGTGAACGGAGCAGGGTCAGGGGGGGGGCTGAGCAGTTCTTC. It yields the protein CASSERSRVRGGAEQFF.

This clone has a single count. This chain uses TRBV30 with TRBJ1-2; D possibly corresponds to TRBD1 (5 bases). The V gene lost 4 bases and the J gene lost 3 bases, with 15 bases spanning the gap. The germline gives CDR1 GTSNPN, CDR2 SVGIG (reference sequence). The CDR3 has 14 amino acids. CDR3 bases: TGTGCCTGGACCCTTAGTCAGGGTTACTATGGCTACACCTTC. Protein product: CAWTLSQGYYGYTF.

This clone occurred a few times. V is TRBV5-1 and J is TRBJ1-4; TRBD1 matches at 10 bases. With V trimmed by 0 bases and J by 7 bases, 3 bases remained unmatched. CDR1 is SGHRS and CDR2 is YFSETQ in the germline V gene. The CDR3 extends over 15 amino acids. CDR3 protein: CASSLGDRGLEKLFF. CDR3 bases: TGCGCCAGCAGCTTGGGGGACAGGGGCCTTGAAAAACTGTTTTTT.

The J gene is TRBJ1-4, the V gene TRBV5-1; 10 positions match TRBD1. The CDR3 length is 17 residues. The germline V gene encodes CDR1 SGHRS and CDR2 YFSETQ. With V trimmed by 4 bases and J by 5 bases, 11 bases remained unmatched. CDR3 residues: CASSRPGTGAPNEKLFF. The CDR3 bases are TGCGCCAGCAGCCGTCCCGGGACAGGGGCTCCGAATGAAAAACTGTTTTTT.

The chain joins TRBV18 to TRBJ2-2; D not resolved. V lost 3 bases to trimming and J lost 1 base, with 6 bases between them. In germline, CDR1 is KGHSH, CDR2 LQKENI. CDR3 length: 14 amino acids. CDR3: CASSPGLNTGELFF. The CDR3 nucleotides are TGTGCCAGCTCACCGGGATTGAACACCGGGGAGCTGTTTTTT.

This chain joins TRBV28 and TRBJ2-7; a possible D gene is TRBD1 (6 bases). The germline CDR1 and CDR2 sequences are MDHEN and SYDVKM. The CDR3 has 15 residues. V lost 7 bases and J 0 bases, leaving 16 bases between the germline ends. The CDR3 DNA reads TGTGCCAGCACAAAACTGGACAGCTACTCCTACGAGCAGTACTTC. Translating gives CASTKLDSYSYEQYF.

This clone was seen once. The J gene is TRBJ1-5, the V gene TRBV7-2; D possibly corresponds to TRBD1 (6 bases). V lost 4 bases to trimming and J lost 0 bases, with 13 bases between them. There are 16 residues in the CDR3. Germline assignment: CDR1 SGHTA and CDR2 FQGNSA. CDR3: CASSSGQLYSNQPQHF. CDR3 in DNA: TGTGCCAGCAGCTCCGGACAGCTCTATAGCAATCAGCCCCAGCATTTT.

The DNA of the CDR3 is TGTGCCAGCAGCCCCCATGGGTCCACAATGAGCAGGGGCTTCTTC. It encodes CASSPHGSTMSRGFF. The V gene is TRBV7-9, the J gene TRBJ2-1; a possible D gene is TRBD1 (6 bases). The CDR3 is 15 residues long. Trimming removed 5 bases at V and 16 bases at J, with 27 bases between. Germline CDR1 is SEHNR and CDR2 is FQNEAQ (reference sequence).

The chain combines TRBV29-1 with TRBJ2-7; either TRBD1 or TRBD2 may fit D (5 bases each). There are 13 residues in the CDR3. Germline CDR1 SQVTM, CDR2 ANQGSEA. V lost 5 bases and J lost 6, with 17 bases in between. The CDR3 protein is CSVTSTGGPEQYF. The DNA for the CDR3 is TGCAGCGTTACTTCTACAGGAGGACCCGAGCAGTACTTC.

V usage is TRBV5-4 and J usage is TRBJ2-1, with TRBD2 identical over 14 bases. The V gene end was trimmed by 4 bases and the J gene end by 9 bases; junction bases not matched to a gene: 12. The CDR3 loop spans 17 amino acids. The germline V gene has CDR1 SGHNT and CDR2 YYREEE (reference sequence). The CDR3 spells CASSLLQTSGGGTEQFF. Here the CDR3 DNA reads TGTGCCAGCAGCCTCCTACAGACTAGCGGGGGGGGAACTGAGCAGTTCTTC.

The J gene is TRBJ1-1, the V gene TRBV28, with D uncertain. The length of the CDR3 is 14 residues. V was cut by 6 bases and J by 0 bases, with 11 bases left in between. The germline V gene has CDR1 MDHEN and CDR2 SYDVKM. CDR3 nucleotide sequence: TGTGCCAGCAGAGAGGCGGTGATGAACACTGAAGCTTTCTTT. Translating gives CASREAVMNTEAFF.

The CDR3 loop is CASSIDYRDYSGNTIYF. The CDR3 DNA is TGTGCCAGTAGTATAGATTATCGGGACTACTCTGGAAACACCATATATTTT. The V and J genes are TRBV19 and TRBJ1-3; tentatively, D is TRBD1 (5 bases). CDR1 is LNHDA, CDR2 SQIVND, per germline (reference sequence). There are 17 residues in the CDR3. Trimming stripped 0 bases from V and 0 bases from J, with 12 bases between.

J is TRBJ1-3 and V is TRBV19, with 7 bases aligning to TRBD1. The CDR3 totals 15 residues. Germline-derived CDR1 and CDR2 are LNHDA and SQIVND (reference sequence). V lost 5 bases, J lost 2 bases, and 6 bases stayed unmatched. In nucleotides, the CDR3 is TGTGCCAGTAGTCCAAGGACAGGCACTGGAAACACCATATATTTT. Protein product: CASSPRTGTGNTIYF.

This chain links TRBV6-5 with TRBJ1-5; no reliable D call. The germline gives CDR1 MNHEY, CDR2 SVGAGI. This CDR3 has 14 residues. The ends were cut back, 7 bases at V and 0 bases at J, with 10 bases in the middle. The CDR3 region is CASKSTYSNQPQHF. The CDR3 DNA is TGTGCCAGCAAGAGCACGTATAGCAATCAGCCCCAGCATTTT.

The J gene is TRBJ1-1, the V gene TRBV7-2, with D unclear. Trimming pared 2 bases from V and 2 bases from J, leaving 12 bases between. This CDR3 has 15 residues. Germline V gene sequence: CDR1 SGHTA, CDR2 FQGNSA. DNA for the CDR3: TGTGCCAGCAGCTTAAAATGGTCCACTAACACTGAAGCTTTCTTT. Its translation is CASSLKWSTNTEAFF.

In its sample, this clone was seen a few times. The chain is built from TRBV30 and TRBJ2-1; 12 positions match TRBD2. Germline V CDR1 and CDR2: GTSNPN, SVGIG (reference sequence). After removal of 2 bases from V and 1 base from J, the junction contained 3 bases not matched to a gene. The CDR3 runs 16 residues. CDR3 protein: CAWSPLAGGSYNEQFF. The CDR3 DNA reads TGTGCCTGGAGTCCTCTAGCGGGGGGGTCCTACAATGAGCAGTTCTTC.

This chain links TRBV7-9 with TRBJ1-5, with D possibly being TRBD1 (6 bases). The CDR3 totals 16 residues. Germline lookup yields CDR1 SEHNR and CDR2 FQNEAQ (reference sequence). Between the trimmed V and J ends, which lost 1 base and 3 bases, there was a span of 13 bases. The CDR3, as DNA: TGTGCCAGCAGCTTAGGCCAGGGGATGAACAATCAGCCCCAGCATTTT. Translating gives CASSLGQGMNNQPQHF.

The chain joins TRBV7-3 to TRBJ1-1; the D gene is possibly TRBD1 (5 bases). CDR3 length: 14 amino acids. Looked up from germline, CDR1 is SGHTA and CDR2 is FQGTGA. V gave up 0 bases and J gave up 2 bases, with 7 bases separating them. The CDR3 region has the DNA TGTGCCAGCAGCTTAACGACAGTTAACACTGAAGCTTTCTTT. It encodes CASSLTTVNTEAFF.

This chain connects TRBV7-9 to TRBJ2-1, with unresolved D. This CDR3 contains 12 residues. V lost 5 bases and J lost 10, with 12 bases in between. Per germline, CDR1 SEHNR and CDR2 FQNEAQ (reference sequence). The CDR3 region has the DNA TGTGCCAGCAGCCTTCCCCGAAGCGAGCAGTTCTTC. As protein: CASSLPRSEQFF.

The V gene is TRBV28, the J gene TRBJ2-3; no reliable D call. The CDR3 loop spans 17 amino acids. V was pared by 3 bases and J by 6 bases, with 22 bases between. Germline CDR1 is MDHEN and CDR2 is SYDVKM. The CDR3 sequence is CASSLSGRVPPADTQYF. In nucleotides, the CDR3 is TGTGCCAGCAGTTTGTCGGGTCGGGTCCCTCCTGCGGATACGCAGTATTTT.

The V call is TRBV28, the J call TRBJ1-4, with D possibly being TRBD1 (5 bases). CDR1 and CDR2 from the germline V gene are MDHEN and SYDVKM. The CDR3 contains 16 residues. V dropped 7 bases and J dropped 3 bases, with 18 bases sitting between them. CDR3 coding DNA: TGTGCCAGCATTGCCTCTCGGGGGGTGTCTAATGAAAAACTGTTTTTT. Its protein is CASIASRGVSNEKLFF.